What follows describes a single TCR beta chain. The sample comes from a study of blood T cell repertoires in COVID-19. This CDR3 has 16 residues. Germline V gene data show CDR1 as MNHNS and CDR2 as SASEGT. The germline V and J ends were trimmed by 1 base and 4 bases, with 16 bases remaining between them. Sequenced by immunoSEQ multiplex PCR; TCRdb stores in-frame clones only, minus some. The sample yields about 120,000 clones, over 80% seen once. This sequence originates from a young man with acute or convalescent COVID-19. V gene TRBV6-1 combines with J gene TRBJ1-2; D is undetermined. The specimen sequenced was peripheral blood. This CDR3 is CASSEVFSPTLYGYTF. CDR3 coding DNA: TGTGCCAGCAGTGAAGTCTTCAGTCCCACCCTCTATGGCTACACCTTC.